These 23 T cell receptor beta chains were all obtained from the same sample, sequenced in a study of cytomegalovirus exposure and HLA in healthy donors. Measured with immunoSEQ multiplex PCR; TCRdb has only the in-frame clones, and not every one. Here the sample spans about 330,000 clones, more than 80% being singletons. Source material: PBMCs. The receptors were gathered from a young woman in good health and CMV-seronegative.

The chain is built from TRBV27 and TRBJ1-1, with D perhaps matching TRBD1 (6 bases). The germline V gene has CDR1 MNHEY and CDR2 SMNVEV (reference sequence). The CDR3 totals 16 residues. Deletions cut 2 bases from V and 0 bases from J, with 13 bases between. CDR3 sequence: CASSLRGGDVNTEAFF. The CDR3, as DNA: TGTGCCAGCAGTTTAAGAGGGGGGGACGTGAACACTGAAGCTTTCTTT.

The chain uses TRBV6-5 and TRBJ2-1; unclear D gene. The CDR3 length is 16 residues. Germline lookup yields CDR1 MNHEY and CDR2 SVGAGI. Trimming took 0 bases from V and 1 from J, leaving 10 bases between them. The CDR3 protein is CASSYSTAWSYNEQFF. DNA of the CDR3: TGTGCCAGCAGTTACTCTACAGCCTGGTCCTACAATGAGCAGTTCTTC.

This clone has only one observation. The J gene is TRBJ2-3, the V gene TRBV7-3; 8 bases fit TRBD1. The CDR3 covers 15 residues. V shed 4 bases, J shed 0 bases, and the junction held 3 bases outside the gene matches. Looked up from germline, CDR1 is SGHTA and CDR2 is FQGTGA. The CDR3 loop reads CASSSGQGSTDTQYF. For the CDR3, the DNA is TGTGCCAGCAGCTCCGGACAGGGAAGCACAGATACGCAGTATTTT.

The chain couples TRBV13 to TRBJ2-3; TRBD2 agrees at 7 bases. V shed 5 bases and J 4 bases; nucleotides not matched to a gene: 18. The length of the CDR3 is 18 residues. In germline, CDR1 is PRHDT, CDR2 FYEKMQ (reference sequence). CDR3 residues: CASSTRLTAGKGSDTQYF. The CDR3 DNA is TGTGCCAGCAGCACCCGACTCACAGCGGGAAAAGGGTCAGATACGCAGTATTTT.

This clone has more than one count but fewer than ten. The V gene is TRBV28, the J gene TRBJ1-2, with 9 bases fitting TRBD1. CDR3 length: 11 amino acids. V lost 6 bases, J lost 9 bases, and 2 bases stayed unmatched. Germline CDR1 and CDR2: MDHEN and SYDVKM. The CDR3, as DNA: TGTGCCAGCAGCGGACAGGGGAGCTACACCTTC. It is translated as CASSGQGSYTF.

This clone was detected only a few times. J is TRBJ2-3 and V is TRBV6-5; 8 positions match TRBD1. The germline V gene encodes CDR1 MNHEY and CDR2 SVGAGI. This CDR3 has 14 amino acids. V gave up 6 bases and J gave up 2 bases; unmatched junction bases: 4. The CDR3 region has the DNA TGTGCCAGCAGCAGGACAGGGACCACAGATACGCAGTATTTT. Residues: CASSRTGTTDTQYF.

J is TRBJ2-7 and V is TRBV2; 14 nucleotides align to TRBD2. V lost 6 bases and J lost 6; bases outside the gene matches: 7. Germline assignment: CDR1 SNHLY and CDR2 FYNNEI. This CDR3 spans 15 amino acids. CDR3 region: CASREGLAGAFEQYF. The CDR3 DNA is TGTGCCAGCAGAGAGGGACTAGCGGGAGCGTTCGAGCAGTACTTC.

The chain carries TRBV28 and TRBJ2-7, with TRBD1 as a possible D gene (6 bases). Germline lookup yields CDR1 MDHEN and CDR2 SYDVKM. Deletions cut 5 bases from V and 0 bases from J, with 14 bases between. The CDR3 extends over 15 amino acids. The DNA of the CDR3 is TGTGCCAGCAGTACCAGGACAGAGAGCTCCTACGAGCAGTACTTC. It encodes CASSTRTESSYEQYF.

The chain links TRBV27 to TRBJ2-7; TRBD2 aligns across 11 bases. Per the germline V gene, CDR1 is MNHEY and CDR2 is SMNVEV (reference sequence). V lost 3 bases to trimming and J lost 5 bases; unmatched junction nucleotides: 6. The CDR3 is 15 residues long. The CDR3 nucleotides read TGTGCCAGCAGTTTCTTTAGCGGGAGGGGGCACGAGCAGTACTTC. Its translation: CASSFFSGRGHEQYF.

V and J are TRBV2 and TRBJ2-7; D not resolved. With 6 bases removed from V and 3 bases from J, the gap between germline ends came to 15 bases. The germline V gene encodes CDR1 SNHLY and CDR2 FYNNEI. CDR3 length equals 14 residues. CDR3 sequence (DNA): TGTGCCAGCAGGCTGGCAGATCCCCTCTACGAGCAGTACTTC. As protein: CASRLADPLYEQYF.

The chain carries TRBV14 and TRBJ2-7; no clear D gene. Trimming took off 5 bases at V and 3 bases at J, with 17 bases between the two ends. The germline V gene has CDR1 SGHDN and CDR2 FVKESK. The CDR3 spans 15 residues. As DNA, the CDR3 is TGTGCCAGCAGCATCGGGTCCCTAGATTTCTACGAGCAGTACTTC. This codes for CASSIGSLDFYEQYF.

This chain uses TRBV5-4 with TRBJ2-1; 7 bases map to TRBD2. With V trimmed by 5 bases and J by 3 bases, 11 bases remained unmatched. This CDR3 region has 16 residues. Germline lookup yields CDR1 SGHNT and CDR2 YYREEE (reference sequence). CDR3 sequence reads: CASSYPSSGLYNEQFF. The CDR3 nucleotides read TGTGCCAGCAGTTATCCCTCTAGCGGACTCTACAATGAGCAGTTCTTC. Filled out from reference TRBV5-4 and TRBJ2-1, the complete variable domain reads ETGVTQSPTHLIKTRGQQVTLRCSSQSGHNTVSWYQQALGQGPQFIFQYYREEENGRGNFPPRFSGLQFPNYSSELNVNALELDDSALYLCASSYPSSGLYNEQFFGPGTRLTVL.

V usage is TRBV5-1 and J usage is TRBJ2-1; D not certain. The germline V gene has CDR1 SGHRS and CDR2 YFSETQ. V was pared by 5 bases and J by 0 bases, with 12 bases between. The CDR3 has 15 residues. The CDR3 protein is CASRASAISYNEQFF. The CDR3 region has the DNA TGCGCCAGCAGGGCCAGCGCGATCTCCTACAATGAGCAGTTCTTC.

The J gene is TRBJ1-5, the V gene TRBV19; D ambiguous. Between the trimmed V and J ends, which lost 3 bases and 4 bases, there was a span of 7 bases. The CDR3 extends over 13 amino acids. CDR1 and CDR2 from the germline V gene are LNHDA and SQIVND (reference sequence). Written as DNA, the CDR3 is TGTGCCAGTAGTATTAGCTGGAATCAGCCCCAGCATTTT. It translates to CASSISWNQPQHF.

The V gene is TRBV29-1, the J gene TRBJ1-1; no clear D gene. There are 15 residues in the CDR3. Trimming removed 7 bases from V and 3 bases from J, with 21 bases in between. CDR1 is SQVTM, CDR2 ANQGSEA, per germline. CDR3 residues: CSAPIHMGRHTEAFF. CDR3 nucleotides: TGCAGCGCCCCAATCCATATGGGGAGGCACACTGAAGCTTTCTTT.

The chain links TRBV19 to TRBJ1-1; D possibly corresponds to TRBD1 (5 bases). Germline V gene lookup returns CDR1 LNHDA and CDR2 SQIVND (reference sequence). The V gene lost 6 bases and the J gene lost 3 bases, with 11 bases spanning the gap. The CDR3 covers 13 residues. As DNA, the CDR3 is TGTGCCAGTAGGACCACAGGTTACACTGAAGCTTTCTTT. Translation gives CASRTTGYTEAFF.

The gene calls are TRBV25-1 and TRBJ2-7, with TRBD1 as a possible D gene (5 bases). The CDR3 extends over 12 amino acids. With 8 bases removed from V and 7 bases from J, the gap between germline ends came to 15 bases. Germline loops: CDR1 MGHDK, CDR2 SYGVNS. CDR3 sequence reads: CASSQGSREQYF. Written as DNA, the CDR3 is TGTGCCAGCTCTCAGGGATCGAGGGAGCAGTACTTC.

As regards this clone: The sample contains more than one DNA sequence encoding this CDR3. V usage is TRBV28 and J usage is TRBJ2-7; D remains unclear. This CDR3 has 13 residues. Trimming took off 2 bases at V and 3 bases at J, with 8 bases between the two ends. CDR1 MDHEN and CDR2 SYDVKM come from the germline V gene. CDR3 bases: TGTGCCAGCAGTTTAGGAACAGACTACGAGCAGTACTTC. Protein: CASSLGTDYEQYF.

The chain carries TRBV28 and TRBJ1-5, with 8 bases lining up with TRBD1. The V and J ends lost 3 bases and 9 bases, in that order; junction bases with no gene match: 7. The CDR3 sequence is 14 residues long. Germline V gene sequence: CDR1 MDHEN, CDR2 SYDVKM. The CDR3 protein is CASSLGTGSMPQHF. Written as DNA, the CDR3 is TGTGCCAGCAGTTTGGGGACAGGATCCATGCCCCAGCATTTT.

The chain recombines TRBV5-1 with TRBJ2-7; D is possibly TRBD2 (5 bases). Germline V gene sequence: CDR1 SGHRS, CDR2 YFSETQ. The CDR3 is made up of 15 amino acids. Trimming pared 7 bases from V and 5 bases from J, leaving 22 bases between. The CDR3 nucleotides are TGCGCCAGCTCAGCTGTGCCAGGCCCGGGGAACGAGCAGTACTTC. Residues: CASSAVPGPGNEQYF.

The chain is built from TRBV7-3 and TRBJ2-2; no clear D gene. Germline CDR1 SGHTA, CDR2 FQGTGA. Between the trimmed V and J ends, which lost 3 bases and 6 bases, there was a span of 5 bases. The CDR3 covers 12 residues. For the CDR3, the DNA is TGTGCCAGCAGCTTCGTATCCGGGGAGCTGTTTTTT. Translated, it gives CASSFVSGELFF.

The chain links TRBV5-1 to TRBJ2-3; D might be TRBD1 (6 bases). V dropped 2 bases and J dropped 1 base, with 8 bases sitting between them. The CDR3 contains 14 residues. The germline V gene has CDR1 SGHRS and CDR2 YFSETQ. CDR3: CASSFRQGTDTQYF. In DNA form, the CDR3 reads TGCGCCAGCAGCTTCCGACAGGGCACAGATACGCAGTATTTT.

CDR3 sequence: CASSLGGAGKDGYTF. Written as DNA, the CDR3 is TGCGCCAGCAGCTTGGGTGGGGCGGGGAAGGATGGCTACACCTTC. V gene TRBV5-1 combines with J gene TRBJ1-2, with a tentative D call TRBD1 (5 bases). Trimming shortened V by 0 bases and J by 6 bases, and 15 bases separated the two germline ends. CDR3 length equals 15 residues. Germline-derived CDR1 and CDR2 are SGHRS and YFSETQ.